This TCR beta chain was observed in a study of shared clonotypes between healthy human individuals. Study information: Donors, aged 18 to 49, were a couple of women and a few men.

This clone turned up a few times. The CDR3 totals 13 residues. The V end lost 4 bases, the J end lost 8 bases, and 14 bases lay between the germline ends. Looked up from germline, CDR1 is MGHDK and CDR2 is SYGVNS. The repertoire was sequenced with immunoSEQ multiplex PCR; TCRdb's copy has only in-frame clones and lacks some. This sample has 2,100,000 or so clones; approximately 94% occur once, and the top ten carry around 0.13%. Sequencing input: naive CD4+ T cells sorted from blood. Subset described: CD45RA+ positively selected. The chain couples TRBV25-1 to TRBJ1-2; a possible D gene is TRBD1 (6 bases). This TCR was sampled from a man aged 18 to 35 in good health. As DNA, the CDR3 is TGTGCCAGCAGTGCCAGGGGAGGAGGAGGCTACACCTTC. Translating it yields CASSARGGGGYTF.